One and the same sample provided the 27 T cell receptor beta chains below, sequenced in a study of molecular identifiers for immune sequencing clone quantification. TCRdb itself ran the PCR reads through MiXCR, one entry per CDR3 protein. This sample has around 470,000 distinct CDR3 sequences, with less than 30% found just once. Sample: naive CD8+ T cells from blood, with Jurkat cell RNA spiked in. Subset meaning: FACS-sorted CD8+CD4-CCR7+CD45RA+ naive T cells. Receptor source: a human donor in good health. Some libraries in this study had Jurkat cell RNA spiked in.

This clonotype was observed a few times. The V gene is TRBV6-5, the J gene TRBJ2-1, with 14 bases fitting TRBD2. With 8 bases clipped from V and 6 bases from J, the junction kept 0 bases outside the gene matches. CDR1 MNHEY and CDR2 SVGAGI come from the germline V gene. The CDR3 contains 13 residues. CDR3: CASGLAGGNEQFF. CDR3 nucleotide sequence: TGTGCCAGCGGACTAGCGGGGGGCAATGAGCAGTTCTTC.

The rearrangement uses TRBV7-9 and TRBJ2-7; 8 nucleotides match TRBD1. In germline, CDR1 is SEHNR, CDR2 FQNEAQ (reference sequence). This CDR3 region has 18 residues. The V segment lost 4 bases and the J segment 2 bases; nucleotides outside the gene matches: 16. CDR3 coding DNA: TGTGCCAGCAGCTCGATAATAGGACAGGGTCGTTTCCCCTACGAGCAGTACTTC. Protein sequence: CASSSIIGQGRFPYEQYF.

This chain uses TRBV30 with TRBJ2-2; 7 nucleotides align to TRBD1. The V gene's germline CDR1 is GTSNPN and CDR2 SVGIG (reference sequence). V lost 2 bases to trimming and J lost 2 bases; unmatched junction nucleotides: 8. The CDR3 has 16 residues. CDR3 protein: CAWSFRDRLNTGELFF. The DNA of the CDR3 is TGTGCCTGGAGTTTCCGGGACAGACTAAACACCGGGGAGCTGTTTTTT. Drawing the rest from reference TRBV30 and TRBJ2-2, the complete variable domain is SQTIHQWPATLVQPVGSPLSLECTVEGTSNPNLYWYRQAAGRGLQLLFYSVGIGQISSEVPQNLSASRPQDRQFILSSKKLLLSDSGFYLCAWSFRDRLNTGELFFGEGSRLTVL.

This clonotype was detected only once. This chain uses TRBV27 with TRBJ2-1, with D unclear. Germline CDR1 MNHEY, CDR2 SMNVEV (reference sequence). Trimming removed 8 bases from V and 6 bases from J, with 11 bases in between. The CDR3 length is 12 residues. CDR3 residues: CASGHTGNEQFF. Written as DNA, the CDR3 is TGTGCCAGCGGTCATACTGGCAATGAGCAGTTCTTC.

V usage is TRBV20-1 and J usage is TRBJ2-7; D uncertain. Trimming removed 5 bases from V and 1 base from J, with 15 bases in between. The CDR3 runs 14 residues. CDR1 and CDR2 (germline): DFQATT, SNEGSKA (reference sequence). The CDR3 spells CSALRFDGSYEQYF. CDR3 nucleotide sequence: TGCAGTGCTCTCCGATTTGACGGATCCTACGAGCAGTACTTC.

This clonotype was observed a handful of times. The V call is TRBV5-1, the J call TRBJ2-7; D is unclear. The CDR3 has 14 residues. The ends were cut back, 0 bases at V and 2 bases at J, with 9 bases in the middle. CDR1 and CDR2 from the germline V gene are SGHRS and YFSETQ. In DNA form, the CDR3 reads TGCGCCAGCAGCTTGGCAGGCCTCGCCTACGAGCAGTACTTC. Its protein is CASSLAGLAYEQYF. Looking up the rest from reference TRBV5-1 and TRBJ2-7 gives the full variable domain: KAGVTQTPRYLIKTRGQQVTLSCSPISGHRSVSWYQQTPGQGLQFLFEYFSETQRNKGNFPGRFSGRQFSNSRSEMNVSTLELGDSALYLCASSLAGLAYEQYFGPGTRLTVT.

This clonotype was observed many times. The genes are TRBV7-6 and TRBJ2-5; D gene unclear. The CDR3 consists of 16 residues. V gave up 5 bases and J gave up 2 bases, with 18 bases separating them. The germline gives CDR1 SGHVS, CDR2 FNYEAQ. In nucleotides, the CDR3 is TGTGCCAGCAGCCGCCTTAGGGTCGAACTACAAGAGACCCAGTACTTC. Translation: CASSRLRVELQETQYF.

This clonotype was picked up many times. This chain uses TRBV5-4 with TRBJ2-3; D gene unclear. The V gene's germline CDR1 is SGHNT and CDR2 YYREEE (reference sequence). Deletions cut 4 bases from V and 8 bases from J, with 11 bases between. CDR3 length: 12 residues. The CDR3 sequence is CASSAGHPTQYF. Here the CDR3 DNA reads TGTGCCAGCAGCGCTGGCCATCCTACGCAGTATTTT.

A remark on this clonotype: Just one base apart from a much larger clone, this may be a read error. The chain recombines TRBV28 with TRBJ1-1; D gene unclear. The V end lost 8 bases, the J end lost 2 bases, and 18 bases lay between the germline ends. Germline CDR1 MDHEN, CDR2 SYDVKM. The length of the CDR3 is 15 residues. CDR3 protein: CASSSFWQINTEAFF. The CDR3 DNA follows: TGTGCCAGCTCCTCGTTTTGGCAGATCAACACTGAAGCTTTCTTT.

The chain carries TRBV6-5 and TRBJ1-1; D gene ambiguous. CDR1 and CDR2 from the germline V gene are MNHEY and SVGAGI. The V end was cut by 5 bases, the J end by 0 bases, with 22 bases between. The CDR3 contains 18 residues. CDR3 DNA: TGTGCCAGCAGTCACCCCCAGGCCGTACGAGGGATGAACACTGAAGCTTTCTTT. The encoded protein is CASSHPQAVRGMNTEAFF.

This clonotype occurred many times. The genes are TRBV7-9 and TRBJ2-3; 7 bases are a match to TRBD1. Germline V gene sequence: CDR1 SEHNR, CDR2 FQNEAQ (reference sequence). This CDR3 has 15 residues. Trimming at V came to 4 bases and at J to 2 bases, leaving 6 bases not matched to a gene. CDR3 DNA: TGTGCCAGCAGCTCCGAGGGGGCGACCACAGATACGCAGTATTTT. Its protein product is CASSSEGATTDTQYF.

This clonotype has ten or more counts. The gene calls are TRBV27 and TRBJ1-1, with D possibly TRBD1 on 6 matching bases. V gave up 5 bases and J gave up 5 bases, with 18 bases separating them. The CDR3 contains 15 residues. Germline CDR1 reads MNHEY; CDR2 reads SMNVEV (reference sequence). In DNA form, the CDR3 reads TGTGCCAGCAGTCCCGACAGGAGCCGAAAAACTGAAGCTTTCTTT. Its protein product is CASSPDRSRKTEAFF.

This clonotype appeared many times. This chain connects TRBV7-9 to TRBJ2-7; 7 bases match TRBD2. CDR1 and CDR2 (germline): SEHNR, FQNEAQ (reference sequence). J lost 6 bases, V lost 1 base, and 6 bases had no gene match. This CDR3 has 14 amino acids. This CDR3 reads CASSLGRAGAEQYF. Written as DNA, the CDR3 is TGTGCCAGCAGCTTAGGAAGGGCGGGAGCCGAGCAGTACTTC.

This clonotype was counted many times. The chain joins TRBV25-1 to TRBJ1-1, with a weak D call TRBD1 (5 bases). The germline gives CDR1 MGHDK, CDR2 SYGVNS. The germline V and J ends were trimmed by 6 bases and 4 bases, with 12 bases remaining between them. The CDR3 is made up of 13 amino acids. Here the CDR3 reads CASSPGGVTEAFF. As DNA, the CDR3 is TGTGCCAGCAGCCCTGGAGGGGTCACTGAAGCTTTCTTT.

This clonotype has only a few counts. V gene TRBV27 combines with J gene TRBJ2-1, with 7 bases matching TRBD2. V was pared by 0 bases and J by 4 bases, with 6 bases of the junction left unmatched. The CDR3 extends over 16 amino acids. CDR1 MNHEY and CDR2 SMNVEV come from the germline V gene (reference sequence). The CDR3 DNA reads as TGTGCCAGCAGTTTATCGTCTACTAGCGCGTACAATGAGCAGTTCTTC. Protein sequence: CASSLSSTSAYNEQFF.

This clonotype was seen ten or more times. Written as DNA, the CDR3 is TGTGCCAGCCGATCAGAAGCCTATAGCACAGATACGCAGTATTTT. This gives the protein CASRSEAYSTDTQYF. The V gene is TRBV2, the J gene TRBJ2-3; no definite D call. The germline gives CDR1 SNHLY, CDR2 FYNNEI. The germline V and J ends were trimmed by 8 bases and 0 bases, with 15 bases remaining between them. The CDR3 totals 15 residues.

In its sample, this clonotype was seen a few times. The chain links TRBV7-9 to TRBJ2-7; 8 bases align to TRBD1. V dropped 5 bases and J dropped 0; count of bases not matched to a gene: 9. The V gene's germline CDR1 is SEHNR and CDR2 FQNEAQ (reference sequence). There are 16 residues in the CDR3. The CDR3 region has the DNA TGTGCCAGCAGCCCGGGGACAGGCGACTTCTCCTACGAGCAGTACTTC. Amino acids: CASSPGTGDFSYEQYF.

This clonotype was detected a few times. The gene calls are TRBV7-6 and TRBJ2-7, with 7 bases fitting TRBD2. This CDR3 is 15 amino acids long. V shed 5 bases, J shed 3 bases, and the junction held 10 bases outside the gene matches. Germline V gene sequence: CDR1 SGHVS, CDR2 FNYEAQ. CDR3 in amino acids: CASSQETSTFYEQYF. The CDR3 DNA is TGTGCCAGCAGCCAGGAGACTAGCACCTTCTACGAGCAGTACTTC.

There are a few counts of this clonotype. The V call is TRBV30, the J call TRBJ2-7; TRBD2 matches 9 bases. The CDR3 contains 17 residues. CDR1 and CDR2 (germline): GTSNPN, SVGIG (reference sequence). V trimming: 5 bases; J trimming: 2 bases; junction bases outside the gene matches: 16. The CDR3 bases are TGTGCCTGGGGTGCCCTTGAGGGAGCGGGAGGAACCTACGAGCAGTACTTC. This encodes CAWGALEGAGGTYEQYF. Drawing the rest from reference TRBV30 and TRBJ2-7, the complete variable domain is SQTIHQWPATLVQPVGSPLSLECTVEGTSNPNLYWYRQAAGRGLQLLFYSVGIGQISSEVPQNLSASRPQDRQFILSSKKLLLSDSGFYLCAWGALEGAGGTYEQYFGPGTRLTVT.

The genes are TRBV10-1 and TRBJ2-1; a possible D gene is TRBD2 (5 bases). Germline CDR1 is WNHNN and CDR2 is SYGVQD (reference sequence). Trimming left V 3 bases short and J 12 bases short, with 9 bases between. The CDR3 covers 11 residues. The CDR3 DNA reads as TGCGCCAGCAGTGACGGGGTAGTGCAGTTCTTC. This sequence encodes CASSDGVVQFF.

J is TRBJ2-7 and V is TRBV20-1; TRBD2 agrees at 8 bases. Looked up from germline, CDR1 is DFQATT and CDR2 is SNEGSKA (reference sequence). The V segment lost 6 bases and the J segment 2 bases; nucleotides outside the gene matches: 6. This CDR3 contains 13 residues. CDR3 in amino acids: CSAPGGGPYEQYF. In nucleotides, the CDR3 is TGCAGTGCCCCGGGAGGGGGGCCCTACGAGCAGTACTTC.

The CDR3 sequence: CASSLVTGQHSYEQYF. Here the CDR3 DNA reads TGTGCCAGCAGCTTAGTTACGGGTCAGCACTCCTACGAGCAGTACTTC. The chain combines TRBV7-9 with TRBJ2-7; the D is unclear. V was shortened by 1 base and J by 0 bases, with 13 bases between the two germline ends. The CDR3 is made up of 16 amino acids. From germline, CDR1 is SEHNR and CDR2 FQNEAQ (reference sequence). Combining the CDR3 with reference TRBV7-9 and TRBJ2-7 gives the whole variable domain DTGVSQNPRHKITKRGQNVTFRCDPISEHNRLYWYRQTLGQGPEFLTYFQNEAQLEKSRLLSDRFSAERPKGSFSTLEIQRTEQGDSAMYLCASSLVTGQHSYEQYFGPGTRLTVT.

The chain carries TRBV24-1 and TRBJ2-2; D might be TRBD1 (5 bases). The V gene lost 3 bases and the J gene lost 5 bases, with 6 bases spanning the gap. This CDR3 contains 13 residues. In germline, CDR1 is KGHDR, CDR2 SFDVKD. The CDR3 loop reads CATSDQGTGELFF. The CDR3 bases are TGTGCCACCAGTGATCAGGGAACCGGGGAGCTGTTTTTT.

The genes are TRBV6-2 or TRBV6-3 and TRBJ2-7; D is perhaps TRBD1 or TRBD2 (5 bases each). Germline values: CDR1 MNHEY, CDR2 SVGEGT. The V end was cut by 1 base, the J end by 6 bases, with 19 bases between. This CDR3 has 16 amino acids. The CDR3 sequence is CASSYWDGYGASEQYF. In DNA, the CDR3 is TGTGCCAGCAGTTACTGGGACGGCTACGGGGCGAGCGAGCAGTACTTC.

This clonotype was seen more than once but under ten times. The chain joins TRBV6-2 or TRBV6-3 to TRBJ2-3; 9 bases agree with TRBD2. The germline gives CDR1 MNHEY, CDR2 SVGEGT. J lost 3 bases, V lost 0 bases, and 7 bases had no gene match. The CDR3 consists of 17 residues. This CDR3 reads CASSYSWAGGPTDTQYF. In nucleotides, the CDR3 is TGTGCCAGCAGTTACTCGTGGGCGGGGGGGCCGACAGATACGCAGTATTTT.

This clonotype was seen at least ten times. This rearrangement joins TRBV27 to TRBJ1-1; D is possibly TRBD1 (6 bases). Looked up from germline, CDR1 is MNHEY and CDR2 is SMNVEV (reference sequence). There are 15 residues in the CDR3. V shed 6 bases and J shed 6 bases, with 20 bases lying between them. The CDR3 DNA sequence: TGTGCCAGCAGATACACCCCGGGGGGCTGGGCTGAAGCTTTCTTT. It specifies CASRYTPGGWAEAFF.

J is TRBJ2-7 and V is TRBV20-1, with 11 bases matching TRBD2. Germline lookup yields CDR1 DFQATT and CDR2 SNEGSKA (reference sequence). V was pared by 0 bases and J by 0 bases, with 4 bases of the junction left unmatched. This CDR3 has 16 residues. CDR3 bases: TGCAGTGCTAGAGAGACTAGCGGGGCCTTCTCCTACGAGCAGTACTTC. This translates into CSARETSGAFSYEQYF.